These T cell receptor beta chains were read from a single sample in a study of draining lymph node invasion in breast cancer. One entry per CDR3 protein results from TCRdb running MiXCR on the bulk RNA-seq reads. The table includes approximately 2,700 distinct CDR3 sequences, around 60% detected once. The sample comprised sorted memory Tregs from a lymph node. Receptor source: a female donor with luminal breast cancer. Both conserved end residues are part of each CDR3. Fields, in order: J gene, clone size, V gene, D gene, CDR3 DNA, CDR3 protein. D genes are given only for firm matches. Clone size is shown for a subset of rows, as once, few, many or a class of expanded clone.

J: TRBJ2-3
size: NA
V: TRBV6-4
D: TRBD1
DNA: TGTGCCAGCAGTCCTCGACAGGGGGTAACAGATACGCAGTATTTT
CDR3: CASSPRQGVTDTQYF

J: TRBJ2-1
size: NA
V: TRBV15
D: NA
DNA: TGTGCCACCAGCAGGCCCGGACTAAACTACAATGAGCAGTTCTTC
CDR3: CATSRPGLNYNEQFF

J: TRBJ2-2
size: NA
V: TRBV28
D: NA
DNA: TGTGCCAGCAGTCCCCCTACCGGGGAGCTGTTTTTT
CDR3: CASSPPTGELFF

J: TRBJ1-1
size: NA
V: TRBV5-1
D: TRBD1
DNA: TGCGCCAGCAGCTTGGGACAGGGGAGCACTGAAGCTTTCTTT
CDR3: CASSLGQGSTEAFF

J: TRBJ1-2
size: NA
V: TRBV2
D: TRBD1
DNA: TGTGCCAGCAGCCCTGGACAGGGAACGGGTGGCTACACCTTC
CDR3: CASSPGQGTGGYTF

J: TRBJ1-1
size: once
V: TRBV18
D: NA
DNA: TGTGCCAGCTCAGTGGGCGGCGGCACTGAAGCTTTCTTT
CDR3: CASSVGGGTEAFF

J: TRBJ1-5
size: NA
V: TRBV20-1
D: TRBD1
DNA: TGCAGTGCTAGGGTTGGGACAGGCGGCAATCAGCCCCAGCATTTT
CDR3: CSARVGTGGNQPQHF

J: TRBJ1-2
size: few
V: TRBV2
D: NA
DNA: TGTGCCAGCAGAACCGGGACGAACTATGGCTACACCTTC
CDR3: CASRTGTNYGYTF

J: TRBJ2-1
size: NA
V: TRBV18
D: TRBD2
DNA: TGTGCCAGCTCACCGGCTAGCGGAAGCAATGAGCAGTTCTTC
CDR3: CASSPASGSNEQFF

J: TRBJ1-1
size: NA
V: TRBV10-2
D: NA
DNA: TGCGCCAGCAGTGGGGGGGGTGAAGCTTTCTTT
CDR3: CASSGGGEAFF

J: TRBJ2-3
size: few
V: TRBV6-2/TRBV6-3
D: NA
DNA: TGTGCCAGCAGTCTCACAGATACGCAGTATTTT
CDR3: CASSLTDTQYF

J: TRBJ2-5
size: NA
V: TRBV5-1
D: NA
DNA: TGCGCCAGCAGTCCTGGCGGACCGGGAGAGACCCAGTACTTC
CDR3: CASSPGGPGETQYF

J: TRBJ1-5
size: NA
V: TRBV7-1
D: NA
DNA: TGTGCCAGCAGCTCAGGACCCAATCAGCCCCAGCATTTT
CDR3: CASSSGPNQPQHF

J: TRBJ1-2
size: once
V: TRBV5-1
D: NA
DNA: TGCGCCAGCAGCTTGGCCGGGAGCCCTAACTATGGCTACACCTTC
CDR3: CASSLAGSPNYGYTF

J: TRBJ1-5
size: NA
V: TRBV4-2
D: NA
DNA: TGTGCCAGCAGCCAAGATAGGGCAGGGAATCATCAGCCCCAGCATTTT
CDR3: CASSQDRAGNHQPQHF

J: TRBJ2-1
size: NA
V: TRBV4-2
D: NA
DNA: TGTGCCAGCAGCCAAGGCAGGAACAATGAGCAGTTCTTC
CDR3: CASSQGRNNEQFF

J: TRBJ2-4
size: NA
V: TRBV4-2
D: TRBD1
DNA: TGTGCCAGCAGCCCCCCGGGACAGGGTGGAAACATTCAGTACTTC
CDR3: CASSPPGQGGNIQYF

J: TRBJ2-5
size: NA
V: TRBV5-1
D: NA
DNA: TGCGCCAGCAGCTTCGTAAACCGCGAGGAGACCCAGTACTTC
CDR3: CASSFVNREETQYF